What follows are 9 T cell receptor beta chains derived from one specimen sequenced in a study of blood T cell repertoires in COVID-19 (dated by TCRdb to 2020 to 2022). Receptor amplification or capture employed the immunoSEQ multiplex PCR assay. TCRdb took over this immuneACCESS table, retaining in-frame rearrangements with V and J assigned. Such tables are incomplete; in checked studies, under half of the missing clones stem from an unresolved V gene, and the remainder is unexplained. For this sample the table gives around 200,000 clones, of which over 75% were detected only once. The ten largest account for approximately 13% of the sample. The sequencing input was peripheral blood. These receptors all come from a man aged 45 to 65 who had recovered from COVID-19.

The genes are TRBV27 and TRBJ2-3; 11 bases fit TRBD2. V was clipped by 4 bases and J by 5 bases; unmatched bases: 17. The CDR3 totals 19 residues. Germline CDR1 and CDR2: MNHEY and SMNVEV (reference sequence). CDR3 bases: TGTGCCAGCAGTTCCTACCTCCGGCTAGCGGGAGGCGTTGGAGATACGCAGTATTTT. This codes for CASSSYLRLAGGVGDTQYF.

The chain has TRBV29-1 and TRBJ2-1; TRBD2 aligns across 13 bases. In germline, CDR1 is SQVTM, CDR2 ANQGSEA. There are 15 residues in the CDR3. With V trimmed by 8 bases and J by 5 bases, 9 bases remained unmatched. CDR3 sequence: CSSHLGTSGNNEQFF. Here the CDR3 DNA reads TGCAGCTCCCACTTGGGGACTAGCGGGAACAATGAGCAGTTCTTC.

V gene TRBV18 combines with J gene TRBJ2-3, with no clear D. The CDR3 has 15 residues. Per the germline V gene, CDR1 is KGHSH and CDR2 is LQKENI. V lost 0 bases and J 2 bases, leaving 9 bases between the germline ends. The CDR3, as DNA: TGTGCCAGCTCACCACCGGTGGGCAACACAGATACGCAGTATTTT. This sequence encodes CASSPPVGNTDTQYF.

This clone has just a few counts. The rearrangement links TRBV30 to TRBJ1-5, with 7 bases that match TRBD1. V trimming: 2 bases; J trimming: 1 base; junction bases outside the gene matches: 11. The CDR3 length is 17 residues. Per germline, CDR1 GTSNPN and CDR2 SVGIG (reference sequence). The CDR3 reads CAWSPPGRGISNQPQHF. The CDR3 bases are TGTGCCTGGAGTCCCCCCGGCAGGGGGATAAGCAATCAGCCCCAGCATTTT. The entire variable domain, with the rest obtained from reference TRBV30 and TRBJ1-5, is as follows: SQTIHQWPATLVQPVGSPLSLECTVEGTSNPNLYWYRQAAGRGLQLLFYSVGIGQISSEVPQNLSASRPQDRQFILSSKKLLLSDSGFYLCAWSPPGRGISNQPQHFGDGTRLSIL.

The chain couples TRBV19 to TRBJ2-2; 8 bases are shared with TRBD2. With 3 bases clipped from V and 8 bases from J, the junction kept 8 bases outside the gene matches. Germline CDR1 is LNHDA and CDR2 is SQIVND (reference sequence). The CDR3 is 15 residues long. The CDR3 protein is CASSITGTSRGELFF. CDR3 DNA: TGTGCCAGTAGTATCACCGGGACTAGTCGTGGGGAGCTGTTTTTT.

This clone was seen only a few times. The V call is TRBV7-9, the J call TRBJ1-3; D possibly corresponds to TRBD1 (6 bases). Germline CDR1 SEHNR, CDR2 FQNEAQ (reference sequence). The CDR3 consists of 14 residues. The V end lost 5 bases, the J end lost 0 bases, and 8 bases lay between the germline ends. In DNA form, the CDR3 reads TGTGCCAGCAGCCCACAGGGCTCTGGAAACACCATATATTTT. This gives the protein CASSPQGSGNTIYF.

The CDR3 DNA reads as TGTGCCACCAGCAGAGAAGGAGATGGCAGACTACTTAGCTATGGCTACACCTTC. It specifies CATSREGDGRLLSYGYTF. The chain combines TRBV15 with TRBJ1-2; no firm D call. Germline CDR1 and CDR2: LNHNV and YYDKDF (reference sequence). This CDR3 region has 18 residues. V was clipped by 0 bases and J by 4 bases, with 21 bases between them.

This clone was seen once. The V and J genes are TRBV28 and TRBJ2-1; TRBD2 matches 9 bases. The CDR3 is 15 amino acids. V was pared by 7 bases and J by 3 bases, with 7 bases of the junction left unmatched. From germline, CDR1 is MDHEN and CDR2 SYDVKM. In DNA form, the CDR3 reads TGTGCCAGCACCAAAGCGGGAGGAGGCTACAATGAGCAGTTCTTC. Translated: CASTKAGGGYNEQFF.

This sequence joins TRBV6-5 and TRBJ2-3; 7 bases agree with TRBD2. With 4 bases clipped from V and 0 bases from J, the junction kept 7 bases outside the gene matches. In germline, CDR1 is MNHEY, CDR2 SVGAGI. The CDR3 is made up of 16 amino acids. CDR3 loop: CASSSLKAGSTDTQYF. CDR3 bases: TGTGCCAGCAGTTCCCTCAAAGCGGGAAGCACAGATACGCAGTATTTT.